What follows are 32 T cell receptor beta chains derived from one specimen sequenced in a study of PD-L1 blockade in urothelial cancer. TCRdb keeps only in-frame clones here, not all; method: immunoSEQ multiplex PCR. The sample includes tens of thousands of clones, roughly 87% seen only once; the top ten take 14% to 15%. Time point described: pretreatment peripheral blood. The sequenced sample was PBMCs, obtained around atezolizumab (anti-PD-L1) treatment. The receptor set was obtained from a woman in her sixties or seventies with urothelial cancer.

The rearrangement joins TRBV28 to TRBJ2-7; 7 nucleotides align to TRBD2. The germline gives CDR1 MDHEN, CDR2 SYDVKM. The CDR3 length is 13 residues. V lost 6 bases to trimming and J lost 7 bases; unmatched junction nucleotides: 9. The CDR3 reads CASSFGTTREQYF. The CDR3 coding sequence is TGTGCCAGCAGCTTTGGGACTACTCGGGAGCAGTACTTC.

The chain uses TRBV5-1 and TRBJ2-2, with D perhaps matching TRBD1 (6 bases). V was pared by 2 bases and J by 2 bases, with 10 bases between. In germline, CDR1 is SGHRS, CDR2 YFSETQ. CDR3 length: 15 amino acids. This CDR3 is CASSFWGPNTGELFF. DNA for the CDR3: TGCGCCAGCAGCTTTTGGGGGCCTAACACCGGGGAGCTGTTTTTT.

The V and J genes are TRBV27 and TRBJ1-1, with 9 bases matching TRBD1. Germline CDR1 is MNHEY and CDR2 is SMNVEV (reference sequence). The CDR3 spans 16 residues. The junction had 9 bases not matched to a gene; V was cut back by 2 bases and J by 5 bases. For the CDR3, the DNA is TGTGCCAGCAGTTTACGGTGGGACAGGGTTTGGACTGAAGCTTTCTTT. This gives the protein CASSLRWDRVWTEAFF.

Here the CDR3 DNA reads TGTGCCAGCAGTGCCATGACAGTCAGAAACTCACCCCTCCACTTT. Its translation: CASSAMTVRNSPLHF. The V and J genes are TRBV2 and TRBJ1-6; D is perhaps TRBD1 (5 bases). V lost 4 bases and J lost 10, with 17 bases in between. Looked up from germline, CDR1 is SNHLY and CDR2 is FYNNEI. The CDR3 contains 15 residues.

V and J are TRBV28 and TRBJ2-3, with a tentative D call TRBD1 (6 bases). The V gene's germline CDR1 is MDHEN and CDR2 SYDVKM. This CDR3 is 16 amino acids long. Trimming shortened V by 2 bases and J by 2 bases, and 14 bases separated the two germline ends. The CDR3, as DNA: TGTGCCAGCAGTTTAGGGCAGGGGCAGGTCACAGATACGCAGTATTTT. The encoded protein is CASSLGQGQVTDTQYF.

The rearrangement uses TRBV29-1 and TRBJ1-1; 7 bases are a match to TRBD1. The CDR3 spans 14 residues. Germline CDR1 reads SQVTM; CDR2 reads ANQGSEA. V shed 4 bases, J shed 2 bases, and the junction held 7 bases outside the gene matches. This chain's CDR3 is CSVGTGLVNTEAFF. The CDR3 DNA reads as TGCAGCGTTGGGACAGGTCTAGTTAACACTGAAGCTTTCTTT.

The chain joins TRBV15 to TRBJ1-5; 7 bases agree with TRBD1. V lost 3 bases to trimming and J lost 4 bases; unmatched junction nucleotides: 9. Per the germline V gene, CDR1 is LNHNV and CDR2 is YYDKDF (reference sequence). CDR3 length equals 16 residues. The CDR3 DNA reads TGTGCCACCAGCAGGGGTAATACAGGGGCAAATCAGCCCCAGCATTTT. The encoded protein is CATSRGNTGANQPQHF.

The chain employs TRBV5-1 and TRBJ1-2, with D hard to call. Between the trimmed V and J ends, which lost 4 bases and 5 bases, there was a span of 12 bases. Per the germline V gene, CDR1 is SGHRS and CDR2 is YFSETQ. The CDR3 consists of 13 residues. CDR3 sequence: CASSILGRYGYTF. The DNA for the CDR3 is TGCGCCAGCAGCATCCTTGGGAGATATGGCTACACCTTC. Full variable domain (outside the CDR3, taken from reference TRBV5-1 and TRBJ1-2): KAGVTQTPRYLIKTRGQQVTLSCSPISGHRSVSWYQQTPGQGLQFLFEYFSETQRNKGNFPGRFSGRQFSNSRSEMNVSTLELGDSALYLCASSILGRYGYTFGSGTRLTVV.

The V gene is TRBV4-1, the J gene TRBJ2-1, with D tentatively TRBD2 (5 bases). V was trimmed by 3 bases and J by 6 bases, leaving 6 bases between them. Germline loops: CDR1 MGHRA, CDR2 YSYEKL. This CDR3 contains 12 residues. The CDR3 nucleotides are TGCGCCAGCAGCCAGGCGGGCAATGAGCAGTTCTTC. Translated: CASSQAGNEQFF.

The gene calls are TRBV28 and TRBJ1-4, with D unresolved. The CDR3 is 15 residues long. V was cut by 4 bases and J by 1 base, with 10 bases left in between. CDR1 is MDHEN and CDR2 is SYDVKM in the germline V gene. CDR3 residues: CASSSAGLTNEKLFF. The CDR3 DNA follows: TGTGCCAGCAGTTCAGCGGGTCTAACTAATGAAAAACTGTTTTTT.

The CDR3 DNA reads TGTGCCAGCACCTACGACGCTAGCGGGAGCCACGAGCAGTACTTC. This gives the protein CASTYDASGSHEQYF. V is TRBV11-2 and J is TRBJ2-7; 10 positions agree with TRBD2. Germline V lookup: CDR1 SGHAT, CDR2 FQNNGV. With V trimmed by 7 bases and J by 5 bases, 11 bases remained unmatched. The CDR3 has 15 amino acids.

V gene TRBV27 combines with J gene TRBJ1-1, with D maybe TRBD1 (6 bases). There are 16 residues in the CDR3. The germline CDR1 and CDR2 sequences are MNHEY and SMNVEV (reference sequence). V was pared by 4 bases and J by 1 base, with 16 bases between. CDR3 bases: TGTGCCAGCAGTTCTCCCAGGGGATTATCGAACACTGAAGCTTTCTTT. Its translation: CASSSPRGLSNTEAFF.

The rearrangement links TRBV5-4 to TRBJ2-3, with 8 positions matching TRBD2. The CDR3 length is 16 residues. Trimming removed 4 bases from V and 4 bases from J; junction bases left unmatched: 11. Germline values: CDR1 SGHNT, CDR2 YYREEE (reference sequence). The CDR3 loop is CASSPLQAGGPDTQYF. CDR3 nucleotide sequence: TGTGCCAGCAGCCCCCTTCAGGCGGGGGGCCCAGATACGCAGTATTTT.

The J gene is TRBJ2-3, the V gene TRBV18, with 11 bases fitting TRBD2. V dropped 3 bases and J dropped 4; count of bases not matched to a gene: 6. Looked up from germline, CDR1 is KGHSH and CDR2 is LQKENI. The CDR3 is 16 amino acids. CDR3 loop: CASSPLAGGNADTQYF. The DNA for the CDR3 is TGTGCCAGCTCACCCCTAGCGGGAGGTAACGCAGATACGCAGTATTTT.

The chain has TRBV5-6 and TRBJ1-3; D gene ambiguous. In germline, CDR1 is SGHDT, CDR2 YYEEEE. V was shortened by 5 bases and J by 4 bases, with 10 bases between the two germline ends. The CDR3 has 13 amino acids. The CDR3 protein is CASSKWAGNTIYF. In nucleotides, the CDR3 is TGTGCCAGCAGTAAATGGGCCGGAAACACCATATATTTT.

The V and J genes are TRBV4-3 and TRBJ1-1; D not resolved. Per the germline V gene, CDR1 is LGHNA and CDR2 is YSLEER. This CDR3 spans 14 amino acids. Trimming shortened V by 0 bases and J by 6 bases, and 11 bases separated the two germline ends. This chain's CDR3 is CASSQDPYRSEAFF. The CDR3 DNA reads as TGCGCCAGCAGCCAAGATCCATACAGATCTGAAGCTTTCTTT.

The V gene is TRBV5-1, the J gene TRBJ1-6; 7 bases line up with TRBD1. J was trimmed by 6 bases and V by 4 bases; bases with no gene match: 7. CDR1 is SGHRS, CDR2 YFSETQ, per germline. The CDR3 contains 15 residues. CDR3 sequence reads: CASSSSGTANSPLHF. The DNA of the CDR3 is TGCGCCAGCAGCAGCTCCGGGACAGCTAATTCACCCCTCCACTTT.

The rearrangement joins TRBV6-1 to TRBJ2-5, with no clear D. This CDR3 has 14 amino acids. Trimming removed 3 bases at V and 5 bases at J, with 13 bases between. The germline V gene encodes CDR1 MNHNS and CDR2 SASEGT. The CDR3 is CASSDDSSLETQYF. DNA for the CDR3: TGTGCCAGCAGTGACGACTCCAGCTTGGAGACCCAGTACTTC.

This clone has a single count. Compared with germline, one end of the junction differs, possibly owing to a read error. The rearrangement joins TRBV5-4 to TRBJ1-4, with D unresolved. Germline-derived CDR1 and CDR2 are SGHNT and YYREEE (reference sequence). There are 13 residues in the CDR3. In DNA, the CDR3 is TGTGCCACCAGCCCCTTTCGGGGTGAAAAACTGTTTTTT. It translates to CATSPFRGEKLFF.

The chain carries TRBV6-5 and TRBJ2-1; D gene uncertain. The ends were cut back, 0 bases at V and 6 bases at J, with 6 bases in the middle. Germline CDR1 is MNHEY and CDR2 is SVGAGI. This CDR3 contains 13 residues. This chain's CDR3 is CASSYSRRNEQFF. The CDR3 bases are TGTGCCAGCAGTTACTCGAGGCGCAATGAGCAGTTCTTC.

The genes are TRBV29-1 and TRBJ2-2; TRBD2 might be the D (5 bases). Trimming left V 7 bases short and J 7 bases short, with 19 bases between. The length of the CDR3 is 14 residues. CDR1 and CDR2 (germline): SQVTM, ANQGSEA. The CDR3 reads CSAAVGRRIGELFF. CDR3 DNA: TGCAGCGCCGCTGTTGGGAGAAGAATCGGGGAGCTGTTTTTT.

V gene TRBV5-1 combines with J gene TRBJ2-7; 8 bases map to TRBD2. Germline V lookup: CDR1 SGHRS, CDR2 YFSETQ. J gave up 2 bases and V 2 bases, and 3 bases lay outside the gene matches. This CDR3 contains 14 residues. The CDR3 nucleotides are TGCGCCAGCAGCTTACTAGCGGATCCCTACGAGCAGTACTTC. Its translation: CASSLLADPYEQYF.

In DNA form, the CDR3 reads TGCGCCAGCAGCCGGGTTCCTCGATCAGGAGGTACCCACGAGCAGTACTTC. Its protein product is CASSRVPRSGGTHEQYF. The rearrangement joins TRBV5-1 to TRBJ2-7; weak D call: TRBD2 (5 bases). CDR1 and CDR2 (germline): SGHRS, YFSETQ. Deletions cut 4 bases from V and 5 bases from J, with 25 bases between. This CDR3 spans 17 amino acids.

The rearrangement uses TRBV5-1 and TRBJ2-1; D unresolved. Per the germline V gene, CDR1 is SGHRS and CDR2 is YFSETQ. The CDR3 extends over 11 amino acids. V gave up 2 bases and J gave up 8 bases, with 5 bases separating them. The CDR3 DNA follows: TGCGCCAGCAGCTTAATCGATGAGCAGTTCTTC. Its translation: CASSLIDEQFF.

The chain recombines TRBV9 with TRBJ1-2, with TRBD1 identical over 9 bases. Germline-derived CDR1 and CDR2 are SGDLS and YYNGEE. The CDR3 totals 16 residues. The ends lost 4 bases at V and 6 bases at J; junction bases unmatched: 13. This CDR3 reads CASSPSGTGNFDGYTF. Written as DNA, the CDR3 is TGTGCCAGCAGCCCATCCGGGACAGGGAATTTTGATGGCTACACCTTC.

J is TRBJ2-5 and V is TRBV9; D is perhaps TRBD1 (5 bases). Trimming shortened V by 2 bases and J by 5 bases, and 13 bases separated the two germline ends. CDR1 and CDR2 from the germline V gene are SGDLS and YYNGEE. The length of the CDR3 is 14 residues. For the CDR3, the DNA is TGTGCCAGCAGCGTCCAGGGTTACAAGGAGACCCAGTACTTC. This translates into CASSVQGYKETQYF.

The genes are TRBV7-2 and TRBJ2-3; 7 nucleotides agree with TRBD2. This CDR3 comprises 16 residues. Germline lookup yields CDR1 SGHTA and CDR2 FQGNSA. After removal of 5 bases from V and 0 bases from J, the junction contained 8 bases not matched to a gene. CDR3 amino acids: CASSTHGTISTDTQYF. The DNA for the CDR3 is TGTGCCAGCAGCACCCATGGGACTATAAGCACAGATACGCAGTATTTT.

The chain couples TRBV15 to TRBJ1-4; perhaps TRBD1 as D (6 bases). Per germline, CDR1 LNHNV and CDR2 YYDKDF (reference sequence). Trimming removed 0 bases at V and 7 bases at J, with 12 bases between. This CDR3 is built from 15 residues. This CDR3 reads CATSRDRGGGEKLFF. Written as DNA, the CDR3 is TGTGCCACCAGCAGAGACAGGGGTGGTGGTGAAAAACTGTTTTTT.

The gene calls are TRBV27 and TRBJ1-5; the match to TRBD1 covers 8 bases. The CDR3 is made up of 17 amino acids. Germline V lookup: CDR1 MNHEY, CDR2 SMNVEV (reference sequence). V trimming: 2 bases; J trimming: 6 bases; junction bases outside the gene matches: 12. The CDR3, as DNA: TGTGCCAGCAGTTTAATGGCAGGGGGCGCCGGGGGTCAGCCCCAGCATTTT. Protein sequence: CASSLMAGGAGGQPQHF.

The chain is built from TRBV10-3 and TRBJ2-3, with 7 bases lining up with TRBD2. The CDR3 sequence is 13 residues long. The V and J ends lost 7 bases and 4 bases, in that order; junction bases with no gene match: 5. Germline CDR1 reads ENHRY; CDR2 reads SYGVKD. The CDR3 DNA sequence: TGTGCCATCAATCGGGAGGTAGCAGATACGCAGTATTTT. Its protein product is CAINREVADTQYF.

The CDR3 DNA is TGTGCCAGCAGGCACCGGGGGGGCGCTTTAATGGGGGAGCTGTTTTTT. Its protein is CASRHRGGALMGELFF. The chain joins TRBV2 to TRBJ2-2, with 8 positions matching TRBD2. This CDR3 is 16 amino acids long. Germline CDR1 reads SNHLY; CDR2 reads FYNNEI. J lost 8 bases, V lost 6 bases, and 14 bases had no gene match.

V is TRBV5-4 and J is TRBJ2-7, with 11 bases matching TRBD2. The CDR3 extends over 16 amino acids. J lost 5 bases, V lost 0 bases, and 7 bases had no gene match. Germline-derived CDR1 and CDR2 are SGHNT and YYREEE (reference sequence). In nucleotides, the CDR3 is TGTGCCAGCAGCTTGGTTCTTACTAGCGGGAGCCACGAGCAGTACTTC. Protein product: CASSLVLTSGSHEQYF. Together with reference TRBV5-4 and TRBJ2-7, the CDR3 gives the full variable domain: ETGVTQSPTHLIKTRGQQVTLRCSSQSGHNTVSWYQQALGQGPQFIFQYYREEENGRGNFPPRFSGLQFPNYSSELNVNALELDDSALYLCASSLVLTSGSHEQYFGPGTRLTVT.